These T cell receptor beta chains were read from a single sample in a study of human T cells and chemical hapten exposure. TCRdb analysed the RACE reads with MiXCR anew, one entry per CDR3 protein. The table lists about 380,000 distinct CDR3 sequences, 4.5% to 6% of them singletons, with 2.6% in the top ten. The sample here was whole blood, taken in connection with sensitization to the hapten diphenylcyclopropenone (DPC). Receptor source: a woman between 45 and 65 years old with alopecia areata. Some clones in this sample may be carry-over from other donors' samples. Both conserved end residues are part of each CDR3. D genes are given only for firm matches. Size is stated for part of the rows, as once, few or many counts, or as a class when the clone is expanded.

d_call j_call clone_size v_call cdr3_nt cdr3_aa
. TRBJ2-7 many TRBV12-3/TRBV12-4 TGTGCCAGCAGTTACCCACAGGGCACCTACGAGCAGTACTTC CASSYPQGTYEQYF
. TRBJ1-2 few TRBV6-5 TGTGCCAGCAGTTCCCTAGTTCGGCCAGTTCAGGGCTACACCTTC CASSSLVRPVQGYTF
. TRBJ1-5 many TRBV4-1 TGCGCCAGCAGCCAACACAGTAACAATCAGCCCCAGCATTTT CASSQHSNNQPQHF
TRBD2 TRBJ2-7 . TRBV2 TGTGCCAGGGGGACTAGCTACGAGCAGTACTTC CARGTSYEQYF
TRBD2 TRBJ2-1 many TRBV7-8 TGTGCCAGCAGCTTAGCCCCCGGGAGGGCCGGGGGGAATGAGCAGTTCTTC CASSLAPGRAGGNEQFF
. TRBJ1-2 few TRBV21-1 TGTGCCAGCAGCAAAGGAGGGGCCGCTTACTATGGCTACACCTTC CASSKGGAAYYGYTF
TRBD1 TRBJ1-1 many TRBV9 TGTGCCAGCAGCGTAGGTTTGGCAGGGGGAAACACTGAAGCTTTCTTT CASSVGLAGGNTEAFF
TRBD2 TRBJ2-3 few TRBV25-1 TGTGCCAGCAGTGAATATACTAGCGGGGGCCCCCGGGGCACAGATACGCAGTATTTT CASSEYTSGGPRGTDTQYF
. TRBJ2-3 many TRBV4-1 TGCGCCAGCAGCCCTCGACAACGCACAGATACGCAGTATTTT CASSPRQRTDTQYF
. TRBJ1-2 . TRBV4-2 TGTGCCAGCAGCCTAATAAGGGAAATAATCGACTACACCTTC CASSLIREIIDYTF
TRBD2 TRBJ2-3 few TRBV3-1 TGTGCCAGCAGCCACCGCGGGGGAGCTAGCACAGATACGCAGTATTTT CASSHRGGASTDTQYF
. TRBJ1-1 many TRBV27 TGTGCCAGCAGTCCCCTCGACAAGAACACTGAAGCTTTCTTT CASSPLDKNTEAFF
. TRBJ1-2 many TRBV5-4 TGTGCCAGCAGCTTGCCAGATAAATATGGCTACACCTTC CASSLPDKYGYTF
TRBD1 TRBJ1-1 . TRBV4-2 TGTGCCAGCAGCCAAGAACAGGGGTTGTCTAGCTACACTGAAGCTTTCTTT CASSQEQGLSSYTEAFF
TRBD1 TRBJ2-3 few TRBV7-7 TGTGCCAGCAGCATTGCAGGGGGCGCAGATACGCAGTATTTT CASSIAGGADTQYF
. TRBJ2-5 many TRBV10-3 TGTGCCATCAGTGAGTCGGCCCCAGGAGAGACCCAGTACTTC CAISESAPGETQYF
. TRBJ1-6 . TRBV29-1 TGCAGCGTTCCAAGGGGAACCCATAATTCACCCCTCCACTTT CSVPRGTHNSPLHF
. TRBJ1-5 few TRBV10-3 TGTGCCATTACCGGACAGTTAAATCAGCCCCAGCATTTT CAITGQLNQPQHF
TRBD2 TRBJ2-3 many TRBV5-1 TGCGCCAGCAGCTTGGCTGGTCTCGAGGGTTGGACTAGCGGCACAGATACGCAGTATTTT CASSLAGLEGWTSGTDTQYF
TRBD1 TRBJ1-2 many TRBV5-6 TGTGCCAGCAGCTACAGGGACAGGGGAGATGGCTACACCTTC CASSYRDRGDGYTF
. TRBJ1-2 few TRBV25-1 TGTGCCAGCAGTGAACCCGCGCCGACTAACTATGGCTACACCTTC CASSEPAPTNYGYTF
. TRBJ2-4 . TRBV6-2/TRBV6-3 TGTGCCAGCAGACCATGGGGGGCCCTAGCCAAAAACATTCAGTACTTC CASRPWGALAKNIQYF
. TRBJ1-1 few TRBV9 TGTGCCAGCAGCTCGGAGGCTGAAGCTTTCTTT CASSSEAEAFF
. TRBJ2-7 many TRBV28 TGTGCCAGCAGCCTTGATGGGGGAAGTGAGCAGTACTTC CASSLDGGSEQYF
. TRBJ2-3 many TRBV20-1 TGCAGTGCAGCTAGAGAGGCGAGGAGTTGGAGGGGTACGCAGTATTTT CSAAREARSWRGTQYF
TRBD2 TRBJ2-3 many TRBV5-6 TGTGCCAGCAGCTTAACCCCAGCGGGAGGGCCAGATACGCAGTATTTT CASSLTPAGGPDTQYF
TRBD2 TRBJ2-1 few TRBV6-2/TRBV6-3 TGTGCCAGCAGAGAAGCGGGAGGGCTCTACAATGAGCAGTTCTTC CASREAGGLYNEQFF
TRBD1 TRBJ2-3 few TRBV7-9 TGTGCCAGCAGCCAAGACAGGGTCAGGACAGATACGCAGTATTTT CASSQDRVRTDTQYF
. TRBJ2-3 many TRBV7-8 TGTGCCAGCAGCTTATCAGGAAACACAGATACGCAGTATTTT CASSLSGNTDTQYF
. TRBJ2-4 few TRBV16 TGTGCCAGCAGCCAATCGACAGCCGCCAAAAACATTCAGTACTTC CASSQSTAAKNIQYF
TRBD2 TRBJ2-6 . TRBV7-9 TGTGCCAGCAGCAGAACTAGCGGGGGGTCCCAAAACTCTGGGGCCAACGTCCTGACTTTC CASSRTSGGSQNSGANVLTF
TRBD1 TRBJ1-1 many TRBV29-1 TGCAGCGTTGAGGATGCAGGGGGCACTGAAGCTTTCTTT CSVEDAGGTEAFF
. TRBJ2-1 . TRBV12-3/TRBV12-4 TGTGCCAGCAGTCGCCAGGGTCAGCATGAGCAGTTCTTC CASSRQGQHEQFF
. TRBJ2-5 many TRBV5-1 TGCGCCAGCAGCTCGGCAGGGAGTTTCGAGACCCAGTACTTC CASSSAGSFETQYF
. TRBJ1-1 few TRBV7-9 TGTGCCAGCAGCTTAGATGTTGGGATGGGGGCGAACACTGAAGCTTTCTTT CASSLDVGMGANTEAFF
. TRBJ1-1 few TRBV2 TGTGCCAGCAGGACTATCACTGAAGCTTTCTTT CASRTITEAFF
. TRBJ1-2 . TRBV15 TGTGCCACCAGCAGAGATCGAGGCAGGAGGGATGGCTACACCTTC CATSRDRGRRDGYTF
. TRBJ1-5 . TRBV20-1 TGCAGTGCTAGAGATCGCGGAGCCCGGAATCAGCCCCAGCATTTT CSARDRGARNQPQHF
. TRBJ1-3 . TRBV21-1 TGTGCCAGCACCAGAGGGGTAGTTGGGACCATATATTTT CASTRGVVGTIYF
. TRBJ2-4 few TRBV5-5 TGTGCCAGCAGCTTGGACTTAGCCAAAAACATTCAGTACTTC CASSLDLAKNIQYF
. TRBJ2-4 many TRBV11-2 TGTGCCAGCAGCTTAGACAGACAAAACATTCAGTACTTC CASSLDRQNIQYF
TRBD1 TRBJ1-5 many TRBV28 TGTGCCAGCAGTTTTCTACAGGGGGGCCAGCCCCAGCATTTT CASSFLQGGQPQHF
TRBD2 TRBJ2-7 few TRBV9 TGTGCCAGCAGCGCCGGCCTAGCGGCAATGTTCTACGAGCAGTACTTC CASSAGLAAMFYEQYF
. TRBJ1-5 . TRBV2 TGTGCCAGCAAGTATTCGGGCGAAAGCAATCAGCCCCAGCATTTT CASKYSGESNQPQHF
TRBD2 TRBJ2-2 many TRBV29-1 TGCAGCGTTGAAGGAGGACTACTAGCGGGAGGCACCGGGGAGCTGTTTTTT CSVEGGLLAGGTGELFF
. TRBJ2-5 few TRBV5-1 TGCGCCAGCAGCTTGGCGGCAGGCCCTGGAGAGACCCAGTACTTC CASSLAAGPGETQYF
. TRBJ2-3 many TRBV10-3 TGTGCCATCAGTGAGGGAACAGATACGCAGTATTTT CAISEGTDTQYF
. TRBJ1-1 many TRBV20-1 TGCAGTGCTTTAGGACGAGGGAGCACTGAAGCTTTCTTT CSALGRGSTEAFF
TRBD2 TRBJ2-1 few TRBV9 TGTGCCAGCAGCGTGGCTAGCGGGAATTACAATGAGCAGTTCTTC CASSVASGNYNEQFF
TRBD1 TRBJ1-1 . TRBV7-8 TGTGCCAGCAGAGATTATTCAAGACAGGGAAGCACTGAAGCTTTCTTT CASRDYSRQGSTEAFF
. TRBJ2-3 many TRBV24-1 TGTGCCACCAGCCCGGGACAACTCACAGATACGCAGTATTTT CATSPGQLTDTQYF
. TRBJ1-5 few TRBV7-2 TGTGCCAGCAGCCGGGGGATGTTAGAGGCCCAGCATTTT CASSRGMLEAQHF
. TRBJ2-7 many TRBV28 TGTGCCAGCACCGGGCCCCTCGAGCAGTACTTC CASTGPLEQYF
TRBD2 TRBJ2-3 . TRBV5-1 TGCGCCAGCAGCTTGAGCGGGGGCACGGCAGATACGCAGTATTTT CASSLSGGTADTQYF
TRBD1 TRBJ1-1 few TRBV12-3/TRBV12-4 TGTGCCAGCAGCCCCAGACAGGGTTGGACTGAAGCTTTCTTT CASSPRQGWTEAFF
. TRBJ1-3 few TRBV29-1 TGCAGCGTTGAACGGCCGCTTAGCTCTGGAAACACCATATATTTT CSVERPLSSGNTIYF
. TRBJ2-3 few TRBV5-1 TGCGCCAGCAGCAGGACTGGAGACGACACAGATACGCAGTATTTT CASSRTGDDTDTQYF
. TRBJ2-1 . TRBV7-2 TGTGCCAGCAGCTTAGGCCCGGGAGAAAGGCAGTTCTTC CASSLGPGERQFF
. TRBJ2-2 . TRBV20-1 TGCAGTGCTCCCTACCCAGGGCTAACCGGGGAGCTGTTTTTT CSAPYPGLTGELFF